This TCR beta chain was sequenced for a study of OX40 agonist ivuxolimab in advanced cancers. Study summary: Administration of intravenous ivuxolimab to patients occurred every 2 weeks at 0.01 to 10 mg/kg.

Assay: immunoSEQ multiplex PCR; the TCRdb copy retains only in-frame clones and omits some. This table holds over 80,000 clones, approximately 87% found once. Germline V gene sequence: CDR1 GTSNPN, CDR2 SVGIG (reference sequence). The CDR3 totals 14 residues. The ends were cut back, 5 bases at V and 3 bases at J, with 15 bases in the middle. The clonotype comes from an adult with an advanced solid tumor such as melanoma, head and neck, liver or kidney cancer. The source material was CD4+ or CD8+ T cells sorted from blood, sampled in a trial of the OX40 agonist ivuxolimab. The chain carries TRBV30 and TRBJ2-3, with D hard to call. The CDR3: CAWSVAPETDTQYF. DNA of the CDR3: TGTGCCTGGTCGGTGGCCCCGGAGACAGATACGCAGTATTTT.